This T cell receptor beta chain derives from a study of T cell responses to AZD1222 COVID-19 vaccine. General study points: Only a handful of AZD1222 recipients, several in all, had baseline seropositivity. CD4 TCRs covered the whole spike, strongest at regions 160-218 and 743-854. Two AZD1222 doses significantly raised spike-specific TCR breadth and depth over controls. Mostly white British, mostly female donors; authors suggested clonal diversity may be underestimated.

Produced via immunoSEQ multiplex PCR; TCRdb's table is partial and in-frame only. The table shows 150,000 or so clones, with approximately 88% occurring only once. With respect to this clone: The antigen is undetermined. This sample also contains other DNA sequences that code for the same CDR3.

From germline, CDR1 is SNHLY and CDR2 FYNNEI. Trimming stripped 6 bases from V and 0 bases from J, with 6 bases between. This CDR3 region has 13 residues. The receptor comes from an adult in good health. V gene TRBV2 combines with J gene TRBJ1-5; no definite D call. Sequences were derived from peripheral blood, sampled on day 0 of MenACWY control vaccination. The CDR3 protein is CASRRDSNQPQHF. Here the CDR3 DNA reads TGTGCCAGCAGGAGGGATAGCAATCAGCCCCAGCATTTT. The variable domain in full, with the rest retrieved from reference TRBV2 and TRBJ1-5, is EPEVTQTPSHQVTQMGQEVILRCVPISNHLYFYWYRQILGQKVEFLVSFYNNEISEKSEIFDDQFSVERPDGSNFTLKIRSTKLEDSAMYFCASRRDSNQPQHFGDGTRLSIL.